The entry that follows covers one T cell receptor (beta chain) sequence. The antigen remains undetermined. The CDR3 covers 15 residues. Looked up from germline, CDR1 is SGDLS and CDR2 is YYNGEE. Germline trimming cut 0 bases from V and 5 bases from J; bases unmatched to any gene: 3. Donors showed nominal health when sampled, although they likely had unrecorded immune exposures. The record originates from a study of cytomegalovirus exposure and HLA in healthy donors. PCR involved 60 Vbeta and 13 Jbeta primers. TCRdb keeps only in-frame clones here, not all; method: immunoSEQ multiplex PCR. The table shows roughly 89,000 clones, with around 81% occurring only once. Regarding the study as a whole: Because they were indistinguishable, some V segments, including TRBV6-2 and TRBV6-3, were excluded. In vitro experiments confirmed that three CMV-associated chains were specific for CMV antigens. One cluster of highly shared sequence variants probably arose as a sequencing artifact.

This rearrangement joins TRBV9 to TRBJ2-1, with TRBD2 identical over 9 bases. The clonotype comes from a man in his late teens or twenties in good health and CMV-seronegative. Sequenced sample: PBMCs. The CDR3 coding sequence is TGTGCCAGCAGCGTAGCCAGCGGGGGGCACAATGAGCAGTTCTTC. This translates into CASSVASGGHNEQFF. The whole variable domain, remainder taken from reference TRBV9 and TRBJ2-1, is DSGVTQTPKHLITATGQRVTLRCSPRSGDLSVYWYQQSLDQGLQFLIQYYNGEERAKGNILERFSAQQFPDLHSELNLSSLELGDSALYFCASSVASGGHNEQFFGPGTRLTVL.